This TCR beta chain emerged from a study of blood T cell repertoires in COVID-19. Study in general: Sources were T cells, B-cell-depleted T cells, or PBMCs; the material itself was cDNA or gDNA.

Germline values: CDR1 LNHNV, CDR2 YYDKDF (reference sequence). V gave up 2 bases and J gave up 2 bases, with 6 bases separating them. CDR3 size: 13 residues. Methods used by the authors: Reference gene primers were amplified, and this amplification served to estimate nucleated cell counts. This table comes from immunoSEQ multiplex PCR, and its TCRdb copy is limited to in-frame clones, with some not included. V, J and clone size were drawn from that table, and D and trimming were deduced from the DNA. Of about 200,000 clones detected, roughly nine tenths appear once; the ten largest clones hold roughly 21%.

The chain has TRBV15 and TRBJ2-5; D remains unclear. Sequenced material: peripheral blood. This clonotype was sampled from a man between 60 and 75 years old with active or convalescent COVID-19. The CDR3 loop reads CATSRQLQETQYF. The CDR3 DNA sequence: TGTGCCACCAGCAGACAACTTCAAGAGACCCAGTACTTC.